The clone carrying this T cell receptor beta chain showed up just a few times. The antigen remains undetermined. This specimen belongs to a study of beta chain features in type 1 diabetes. Study-wide background: Summed over all samples, the examined sorted cells came to 95 million to 120 million.

Of the isolated RNA, all was reverse transcribed, and so the sequenced material was expressed TCRB transcripts. TCRdb's table, derived via immunoSEQ multiplex PCR, lists solely in-frame clones and lacks some. The sample has under 450,000 clones, around 15% seen once. Overall study results and limits: People with Type 1 diabetes carried modestly yet significantly shorter TCRB CDR3s in all four CD4+ subsets.

Sequencing was carried out using naive CD4+ T cells from blood. This TCR was recovered from a woman in her late teens or twenties in good health.

The CDR3 nucleotides are TGTGCCTGGAGCTTGGGAGGGCCCCAGCATTTT. It codes for CAWSLGGPQHF. The chain joins TRBV30 to TRBJ1-5; D is unclear. Germline CDR1 and CDR2: GTSNPN and SVGIG (reference sequence). V lost 3 bases to trimming and J lost 9 bases, with 9 bases between them. The CDR3 totals 11 residues.